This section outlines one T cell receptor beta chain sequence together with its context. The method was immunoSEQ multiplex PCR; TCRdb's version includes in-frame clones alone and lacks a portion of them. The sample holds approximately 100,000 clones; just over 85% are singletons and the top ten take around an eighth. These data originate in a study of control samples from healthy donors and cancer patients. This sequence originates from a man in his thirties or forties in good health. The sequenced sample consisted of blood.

Here the CDR3 reads CASSHERDRSLPYGYTF. The DNA for the CDR3 is TGTGCCAGCAGCCATGAACGAGACAGGTCTCTACCTTATGGCTACACCTTC. This chain links TRBV5-6 with TRBJ1-2; D perhaps matches TRBD1 (6 bases). V was shortened by 4 bases and J by 5 bases, with 24 bases between the two germline ends. Germline CDR1 SGHDT, CDR2 YYEEEE. The CDR3 consists of 17 residues.